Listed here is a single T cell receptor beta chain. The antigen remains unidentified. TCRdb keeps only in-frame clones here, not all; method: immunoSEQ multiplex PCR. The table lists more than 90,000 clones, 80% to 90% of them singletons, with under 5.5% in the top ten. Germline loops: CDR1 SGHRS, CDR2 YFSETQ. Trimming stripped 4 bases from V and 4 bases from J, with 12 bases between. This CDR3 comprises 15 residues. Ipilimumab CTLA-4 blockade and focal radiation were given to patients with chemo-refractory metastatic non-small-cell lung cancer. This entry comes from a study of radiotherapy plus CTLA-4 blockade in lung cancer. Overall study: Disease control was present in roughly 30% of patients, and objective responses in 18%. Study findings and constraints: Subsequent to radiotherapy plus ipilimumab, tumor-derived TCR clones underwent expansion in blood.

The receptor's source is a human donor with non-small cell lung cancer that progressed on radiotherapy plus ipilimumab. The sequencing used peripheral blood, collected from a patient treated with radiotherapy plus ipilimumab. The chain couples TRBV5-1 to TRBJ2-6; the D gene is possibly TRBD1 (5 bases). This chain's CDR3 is CASSPSGAGANVLTF. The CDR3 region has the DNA TGCGCCAGCAGCCCTAGTGGGGCAGGGGCCAACGTCCTGACTTTC. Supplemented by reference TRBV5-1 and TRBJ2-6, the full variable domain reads KAGVTQTPRYLIKTRGQQVTLSCSPISGHRSVSWYQQTPGQGLQFLFEYFSETQRNKGNFPGRFSGRQFSNSRSEMNVSTLELGDSALYLCASSPSGAGANVLTFGAGSRLTVL.